This TCR beta chain comes out of a study of blood T cell repertoires in COVID-19. At the level of the study: Italy, Spain and the United States were the sources of the convalescent and acute COVID-19 samples.

The CDR3 runs to 17 residues. Germline values: CDR1 MNHEY, CDR2 SMNVEV (reference sequence). The V and J ends lost 5 bases and 2 bases, in that order; junction bases with no gene match: 10. Original methodology: Nucleated cell number was recorded as an estimate derived from reference gene primer amplification. Produced via immunoSEQ multiplex PCR; TCRdb's table is partial and in-frame only. The V and J calls and clone size come from that table; D and trimming were worked out from the DNA. The profile covers 300,000 to 400,000 clones, with roughly nine tenths appearing a single time and about 0.93% taken by the ten largest. Everyone who took part was roughly 18 to 90 years old, and they came from about 25 US areas. Participants' reported clinical history set cohort assignment.

The chain recombines TRBV27 with TRBJ1-4, with TRBD1 matching 8 bases. Sequenced: PBMCs or T cells enriched from blood (not recorded which). The receptor comes from a woman in her twenties or thirties who had recovered from COVID-19. This CDR3 is CASSLHRGRPTNEKLFF. The CDR3 DNA is TGTGCCAGCAGTCTACACAGGGGGAGGCCGACTAATGAAAAACTGTTTTTT. The variable domain in full, with the rest retrieved from reference TRBV27 and TRBJ1-4, is EAQVTQNPRYLITVTGKKLTVTCSQNMNHEYMSWYRQDPGLGLRQIYYSMNVEVTDKGDVPEGYKVSRKEKRNFPLILESPSPNQTSLYFCASSLHRGRPTNEKLFFGSGTQLSVL.